A selection of T cell receptor beta chains follows, all from one sample in a study of CD8 T cells in ankylosing spondylitis. TCRdb recomputed calls from the 5' RACE reads with MiXCR, one row per CDR3 protein. This table holds hundreds of thousands of distinct CDR3 sequences, about 19% found once. Sequences were obtained from blood, either unsorted or a sorted T cell fraction (not recorded which). The origin of the receptors is a male donor with ankylosing spondylitis or in good health (not recorded which). CDR3s include the opening cysteine and the closing phenylalanine or tryptophan.

>TRBV5-1
CVSSLEVGDEQFF
>TRBV7-3
CASSLRPGGSTEAFF
>TRBV5-1
CASSLVYQETQYF
>TRBV19
CASSPQSEGSYQPQHF
>TRBV2
CASSSTSTDTQYF
>TRBV12-3/TRBV12-4
CASRARQGPDNEQFF
>TRBV9
CASSAGALRHNEQFF
>TRBV12-3/TRBV12-4
CASTRATEAFF
>TRBV10-3
CAIRGGTGLSGEQFF
>TRBV12-3/TRBV12-4
CASSSTGTFNQPQHF
>TRBV4-1
CASSQDWYQGHQPQHF
>TRBV20-1
CSASSLEGWTEAFF
>TRBV12-3/TRBV12-4
CASSHRPHGNQPQHF
>TRBV6-6
CASRTSGKETQYF
>TRBV28
CASSLGGVRAEAFF
>TRBV2
CASSARQLPSSYNEQFF
>TRBV7-8
CASSLKPGNSPLHF
>TRBV2
CASSTRDSTYGYTF
>TRBV12-3/TRBV12-4
CASSYRRDINQPQHF
>TRBV18
CASSPRQGRTGELFF
>TRBV15
CATSRDVREETQYF
>TRBV10-3
CAISEGVTRTGELFF
>TRBV20-1
CSARRDRDRNTIYF
>TRBV5-4
CASSPGTSGTSYNEQFF
>TRBV25-1
CASSDPGGATDTQYF
>TRBV5-1
CASSPLPGGSETQYF
>TRBV13
CASSSSSGRAYRGTQYF
>TRBV5-6
CASRSGQVAYNSPLHF
>TRBV29-1
CSVTGVMNTEAFF
>TRBV20-1
CSAYRQGFGQPQHF
>TRBV12-3/TRBV12-4
CASSLGGAGANVLTF
>TRBV7-8
CASSWGSGVGTEAFF
>TRBV25-1
CASSEYTGRETQYF
>TRBV29-1
CSVDVLGETQYF
>TRBV18
CASSPGTGGIGYTF
>TRBV4-2
CASSQYPSTDTQYF
>TRBV28
CASSLPGAGEFNEKLFF